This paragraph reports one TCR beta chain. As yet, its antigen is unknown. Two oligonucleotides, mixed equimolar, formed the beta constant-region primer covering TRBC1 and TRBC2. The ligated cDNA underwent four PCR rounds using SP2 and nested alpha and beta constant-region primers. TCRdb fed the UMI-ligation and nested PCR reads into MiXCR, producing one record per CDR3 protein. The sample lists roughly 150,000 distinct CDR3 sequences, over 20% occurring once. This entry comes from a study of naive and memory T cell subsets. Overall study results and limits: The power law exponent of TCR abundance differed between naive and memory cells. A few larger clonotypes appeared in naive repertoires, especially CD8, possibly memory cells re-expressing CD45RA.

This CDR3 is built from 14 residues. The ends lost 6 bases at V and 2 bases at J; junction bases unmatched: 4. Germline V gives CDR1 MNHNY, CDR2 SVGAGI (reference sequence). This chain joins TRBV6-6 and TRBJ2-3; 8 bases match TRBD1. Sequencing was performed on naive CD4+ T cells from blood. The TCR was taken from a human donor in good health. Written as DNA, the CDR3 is TGTGCCAGCAGGAGGACAGGGCACACAGATACGCAGTATTTT. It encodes CASRRTGHTDTQYF.